One and the same sample provided the 14 T cell receptor beta chains below, sequenced in a study of shared clonotypes between healthy human individuals. Only in-frame clones appear in the TCRdb table, and some are missing; sequencing was by immunoSEQ multiplex PCR. The profile shows hundreds of thousands of clones, 80% to 95% of them singletons. Positive CCR7 selection of CD45RO-negative cells yielded the naive CD8 cells, and terminally differentiated effector memory CD45RA+ cells were excluded. The material sequenced was naive CD8+ T cells sorted from blood. These receptors were collected from a young man in good health.

This clone appeared once. The chain links TRBV10-2 to TRBJ2-1, with unresolved D. With 7 bases removed from V and 6 bases from J, the gap between germline ends came to 7 bases. The germline V gene encodes CDR1 WSHSY and CDR2 SAAADI. CDR3 length equals 11 residues. CDR3 nucleotides: TGCGCCAGCACCCTAGGCAATGAGCAGTTCTTC. Translated, it gives CASTLGNEQFF.

This chain joins TRBV9 and TRBJ1-2, with D perhaps matching TRBD1 (5 bases). Germline V CDR1 and CDR2: SGDLS, YYNGEE. The CDR3 contains 12 residues. V dropped 4 bases and J dropped 5 bases, with 9 bases sitting between them. CDR3: CASSSRTYGYTF. The CDR3 DNA follows: TGTGCCAGCAGCTCTCGGACATATGGCTACACCTTC.

A note on this clone: Other DNA sequences in this specimen translate into the identical CDR3. The chain combines TRBV15 with TRBJ2-7, with D perhaps matching TRBD1 (5 bases). The CDR3 runs 13 residues. V was trimmed by 0 bases and J by 4 bases, leaving 7 bases between them. From germline, CDR1 is LNHNV and CDR2 YYDKDF (reference sequence). This CDR3 is CATSRDRTYEQYF. CDR3 bases: TGTGCCACCAGCAGAGATAGGACATACGAGCAGTACTTC.

The chain uses TRBV27 and TRBJ2-7, with a possible D match to TRBD2 (5 bases). V lost 4 bases and J 5 bases, leaving 15 bases between the germline ends. Germline V gene sequence: CDR1 MNHEY, CDR2 SMNVEV (reference sequence). CDR3 size: 14 residues. The chain's CDR3 is CASSSLLVPHEQYF. The CDR3 DNA reads TGTGCCAGCAGTTCGCTACTAGTTCCCCACGAGCAGTACTTC.

CDR3 DNA sequence: TGTGCCTGGAGTTTCATGGGTACCCGGGGCCGGGACGAGCAGTACTTC. Its translation is CAWSFMGTRGRDEQYF. The J gene is TRBJ2-7, the V gene TRBV30, with D perhaps assigned TRBD1 or TRBD2 (5 bases each). The V end was cut by 2 bases, the J end by 5 bases, with 22 bases between. Germline V gene sequence: CDR1 GTSNPN, CDR2 SVGIG (reference sequence). This CDR3 region has 16 residues.

This clone was seen a handful of times. The CDR3 is CASSLVPPSIYGYTF. The CDR3 bases are TGTGCCAGCAGCTTGGTTCCGCCGTCAATCTATGGCTACACCTTC. The V gene is TRBV5-6, the J gene TRBJ1-2; D gene ambiguous. Germline V CDR1 and CDR2: SGHDT, YYEEEE. The CDR3 sequence is 15 residues long. The V end lost 0 bases, the J end lost 4 bases, and 13 bases lay between the germline ends.

Comment on this clone: It may be a read error: a sequence one base away is much more abundant. Other DNA sequences in the same sample also yield this CDR3. The rearrangement uses TRBV7-2 and TRBJ2-3, with D possibly being TRBD2 (6 bases). CDR3 length equals 12 residues. Germline-derived CDR1 and CDR2 are SGHTA and FQGNSA. V was clipped by 3 bases and J by 5 bases, with 6 bases between them. The CDR3 DNA follows: TGTGCCAGCAGCTTCGGGGGAGATACGCAGTATTTT. Translation: CASSFGGDTQYF.

This clone was seen once. The chain carries TRBV10-2 and TRBJ2-5; TRBD2 agrees at 12 bases. The CDR3 length is 14 residues. CDR1 and CDR2 (germline): WSHSY, SAAADI. Germline trimming cut 6 bases from V and 1 base from J; bases unmatched to any gene: 0. CDR3 DNA: TGCGCCAGCAGACTAGCGGGGGGCCAAGAGACCCAGTACTTC. Translated: CASRLAGGQETQYF.

V gene TRBV11-2 combines with J gene TRBJ2-7; 8 bases match TRBD2. The V segment lost 1 base and the J segment 2 bases; nucleotides outside the gene matches: 4. The length of the CDR3 is 15 residues. CDR1 is SGHAT, CDR2 FQNNGV, per germline. The CDR3 spells CASSLVSGGPYEQYF. Written as DNA, the CDR3 is TGTGCCAGCAGCTTAGTCAGCGGGGGACCCTACGAGCAGTACTTC.

This chain uses TRBV7-9 with TRBJ2-1, with D possibly being TRBD1 (6 bases). Germline assignment: CDR1 SEHNR and CDR2 FQNEAQ (reference sequence). CDR3 length: 12 residues. V shed 5 bases and J shed 6 bases, with 8 bases lying between them. The CDR3 protein is CASSKDSNEQFF. The DNA of the CDR3 is TGTGCCAGCAGCAAGGACAGCAATGAGCAGTTCTTC. Looking up the rest from reference TRBV7-9 and TRBJ2-1 gives the full variable domain: DTGVSQNPRHKITKRGQNVTFRCDPISEHNRLYWYRQTLGQGPEFLTYFQNEAQLEKSRLLSDRFSAERPKGSFSTLEIQRTEQGDSAMYLCASSKDSNEQFFGPGTRLTVL.

The chain employs TRBV7-9 and TRBJ2-1, with 11 bases fitting TRBD2. Germline lookup yields CDR1 SEHNR and CDR2 FQNEAQ (reference sequence). V lost 5 bases, J lost 8 bases, and 14 bases stayed unmatched. The length of the CDR3 is 17 residues. The CDR3 DNA sequence: TGTGCCAGCAGCCCACATACTAGCGGGAGTCGGGACCATGAGCAGTTCTTC. Translation gives CASSPHTSGSRDHEQFF.

The chain combines TRBV28 with TRBJ2-7; 9 bases are shared with TRBD1. Unmatched junction bases numbered 3, after V lost 0 bases and J lost 6 bases. The CDR3 loop spans 14 amino acids. Germline V gene sequence: CDR1 MDHEN, CDR2 SYDVKM. CDR3 sequence: CASSLWGTGREQYF. The CDR3 DNA sequence: TGTGCCAGCAGTTTATGGGGGACAGGGCGCGAGCAGTACTTC.

This chain uses TRBV5-1 with TRBJ2-3; 9 bases fit TRBD2. Germline V CDR1 and CDR2: SGHRS, YFSETQ. This CDR3 region has 17 residues. The trim removed 3 bases at V and 2 bases at J, leaving 10 bases unmatched. CDR3 sequence reads: CASSSEGLAGPTDTQYF. The DNA of the CDR3 is TGCGCCAGCAGCTCCGAGGGGCTAGCGGGACCCACAGATACGCAGTATTTT.

The chain joins TRBV10-2 to TRBJ2-7; TRBD2 agrees at 8 bases. The CDR3 runs to 16 residues. Germline V CDR1 and CDR2: WSHSY, SAAADI. V was clipped by 0 bases and J by 2 bases; unmatched bases: 6. The CDR3 DNA sequence: TGCGCCAGCAGTGAGTCGCCGGGGGGGGTCACCTACGAGCAGTACTTC. Translated: CASSESPGGVTYEQYF.